The 15 T cell receptor beta chains listed next were all sequenced from one sample in a study of blood T cell repertoires in COVID-19. Assay: immunoSEQ multiplex PCR; the TCRdb copy retains only in-frame clones and omits some. The sample yields 150,000 to 200,000 clones, 65% to 85% seen once. The sequencing sample was made of PBMCs or T cells enriched from blood (not recorded which). Source of these receptors: a woman aged 55-75 years who had recovered from COVID-19.

This clone was counted a few times. This chain connects TRBV28 to TRBJ1-5; a weak D match, TRBD1 (5 bases). V dropped 3 bases and J dropped 1 base, with 16 bases sitting between them. Germline CDR1 is MDHEN and CDR2 is SYDVKM. The CDR3 extends over 17 amino acids. The CDR3 loop is CASSFRSGRRSNQPQHF. The CDR3 DNA follows: TGTGCCAGCAGTTTTCGTTCAGGGCGTCGGAGCAATCAGCCCCAGCATTTT.

This clone was found a few times. This chain joins TRBV4-1 and TRBJ2-1; 9 bases agree with TRBD2. V trimming: 5 bases; J trimming: 7 bases; junction bases outside the gene matches: 15. CDR1 MGHRA and CDR2 YSYEKL come from the germline V gene. The CDR3 totals 17 residues. CDR3 coding DNA: TGCGCCAGCAGCGAGGTCCTAGCGGGAAGGAGAAGGAATGAGCAGTTCTTC. It encodes CASSEVLAGRRRNEQFF.

The chain links TRBV19 to TRBJ1-2; 10 bases agree with TRBD1. The ends lost 6 bases at V and 10 bases at J; junction bases unmatched: 8. This CDR3 is 13 amino acids long. Germline lookup yields CDR1 LNHDA and CDR2 SQIVND (reference sequence). CDR3 DNA sequence: TGTGCCAGTAGACTACCGGGACAGGGGTCCTACACCTTC. Translating gives CASRLPGQGSYTF.

The chain employs TRBV9 and TRBJ2-2, with 10 bases aligning to TRBD2. The CDR3 consists of 16 residues. Germline CDR1 and CDR2: SGDLS and YYNGEE. With V trimmed by 4 bases and J by 1 base, 4 bases remained unmatched. The CDR3 region is CASSFVAGGNTGELFF. The DNA of the CDR3 is TGTGCCAGCAGCTTCGTAGCGGGAGGGAACACCGGGGAGCTGTTTTTT.

This clone has only a few counts. This chain links TRBV19 with TRBJ1-2; D is perhaps TRBD1 (5 bases). Germline values: CDR1 LNHDA, CDR2 SQIVND (reference sequence). This CDR3 is 14 amino acids long. V lost 3 bases, J lost 3 bases, and 11 bases lay in between. For the CDR3, the DNA is TGTGCCAGTAGTATCAGGGAAGCAGACTATGGCTACACCTTC. Residues: CASSIREADYGYTF.

This chain uses TRBV13 with TRBJ1-3; D is ambiguous. V was cut by 5 bases and J by 1 base, with 12 bases left in between. This CDR3 is built from 15 residues. CDR1 is PRHDT and CDR2 is FYEKMQ in the germline V gene (reference sequence). The CDR3 DNA reads as TGTGCCAGCAGCGCCGACATTCTGTCTGGAAACACCATATATTTT. Protein sequence: CASSADILSGNTIYF.

V is TRBV28 and J is TRBJ2-7, with 7 bases identical to TRBD1. Per germline, CDR1 MDHEN and CDR2 SYDVKM. The CDR3 contains 15 residues. The J segment lost 4 bases and the V segment lost 5 bases, leaving 11 bases of the junction unmatched. The CDR3 sequence: CASSPGGAGVYEQYF. Here the CDR3 DNA reads TGTGCCAGCAGTCCAGGGGGAGCTGGGGTTTACGAGCAGTACTTC.

The J gene is TRBJ1-1, the V gene TRBV11-2; TRBD1 matches 8 bases. The CDR3 runs 17 residues. Germline V gene sequence: CDR1 SGHAT, CDR2 FQNNGV. The V segment lost 5 bases and the J segment 0 bases; nucleotides outside the gene matches: 11. CDR3 residues: CASSQGASGVVNTEAFF. The CDR3 DNA sequence: TGTGCCAGCAGCCAGGGGGCCTCGGGGGTCGTGAACACTGAAGCTTTCTTT.

The genes are TRBV6-1 and TRBJ2-7, with a possible D match to TRBD2 (5 bases). The CDR3 extends over 14 amino acids. Germline CDR1 reads MNHNS; CDR2 reads SASEGT. V lost 1 base and J 6 bases, leaving 13 bases between the germline ends. CDR3 DNA: TGTGCCAGCAGTGAAGACCGGAGGATCACCGAGCAGTACTTC. It translates to CASSEDRRITEQYF.

This sequence joins TRBV7-3 and TRBJ2-1, with TRBD2 identical over 8 bases. Germline V CDR1 and CDR2: SGHTA, FQGTGA. V shed 5 bases, J shed 10 bases, and the junction held 7 bases outside the gene matches. The CDR3 sequence is 13 residues long. The CDR3 DNA follows: TGTGCCAGCAGCACCGTTCCTAGCGGGGAGCAGTTCTTC. This codes for CASSTVPSGEQFF.

The chain combines TRBV27 with TRBJ1-3; D is unresolved. V dropped 8 bases and J dropped 0 bases, with 8 bases sitting between them. The CDR3 is made up of 13 amino acids. Germline values: CDR1 MNHEY, CDR2 SMNVEV (reference sequence). Written as DNA, the CDR3 is TGTGCCAGCGGACTTCCCTCTGGAAACACCATATATTTT. It encodes CASGLPSGNTIYF.

The rearrangement uses TRBV5-1 and TRBJ2-7, with TRBD1 as a possible D gene (5 bases). Germline assignment: CDR1 SGHRS and CDR2 YFSETQ. The CDR3 totals 14 residues. The ends were cut back, 4 bases at V and 0 bases at J, with 11 bases in the middle. CDR3 loop: CASSMDILSYEQYF. The CDR3 coding sequence is TGCGCCAGCAGCATGGACATCCTCTCCTACGAGCAGTACTTC.

This sequence joins TRBV11-2 and TRBJ1-2, with 8 bases aligning to TRBD1. This CDR3 has 14 residues. V shed 6 bases and J 6 bases; nucleotides not matched to a gene: 9. The germline V gene encodes CDR1 SGHAT and CDR2 FQNNGV. Here the CDR3 DNA reads TGTGCCAGCAGTTTTAGCAGACAGGGGCATGGCTACACCTTC. Protein product: CASSFSRQGHGYTF.

This clone appeared a few times. The V call is TRBV5-1, the J call TRBJ2-2; D call uncertain. The germline CDR1 and CDR2 sequences are SGHRS and YFSETQ. This CDR3 has 14 residues. V lost 2 bases, J lost 0 bases, and 5 bases lay in between. The chain's CDR3 is CASSFTTNTGELFF. In DNA form, the CDR3 reads TGCGCCAGCAGCTTCACAACGAACACCGGGGAGCTGTTTTTT.

This clone was found a few times. Here the CDR3 reads CASSQDFAGIGYTF. The CDR3 nucleotides read TGTGCCAGCAGCCAAGATTTCGCCGGGATAGGCTACACCTTC. The chain uses TRBV4-2 and TRBJ1-2; unclear D gene. The CDR3 extends over 14 amino acids. Germline assignment: CDR1 LGHNA and CDR2 YNFKEQ. V was trimmed by 0 bases and J by 8 bases, leaving 13 bases between them.